This TCR beta chain was recorded in a study of OX40 agonist ivuxolimab in advanced cancers. Study-level background: Ivuxolimab was a fully human IgG2 agonistic monoclonal antibody targeting the costimulatory receptor OX40 (CD134). Intravenous ivuxolimab was administered to patients every 2 weeks at six dose levels: 0.01, 0.1, 0.3, 1.5, 3 and 10 mg/kg. Among the roughly 54 dose-escalation patients, about 20 had hepatocellular carcinoma, around 15 melanoma, 9 renal cell carcinoma and 9 head and neck cancer. The dose-escalation cohort was around 83% male with a mean age of roughly 60 years, ranging from about 23 to 85. Patients were allowed to have had prior anti-PD-1, anti-PD-L1 or anti-CTLA-4 therapy, and around 40% of the dose-escalation patients had previously received checkpoint inhibitors. Partial responses occurred in three dose-escalation patients, of whom one had hepatocellular carcinoma and two had cutaneous melanoma. The point of sequencing TCRbeta in the periphery was to test whether ivuxolimab changed TCR sequence diversity and drove clonal T-cell expansion. The paper reports the monotherapy dose-escalation portion (N = 52 patients) of the phase I ivuxolimab trial.

Genomic DNA was isolated from the sorted cells so that the TCRbeta CDR3 region could be sequenced. The immunoSEQ Assay was used to sequence the TCRbeta CDR3 regions. TCRdb limited this immuneACCESS table to in-frame rearrangements with V and J called. A share of clones is missing; checked studies link under half to unresolved V genes, and the rest is unexplained. The table for this sample lists roughly 51,000 clones; around 89% of them were counted only once. The ten largest make up more than 1.3% of the sample. Beyond this particular receptor, the publication reports: Low levels of normalized T-cell clonal expansion were also seen in some patients who did not respond. After ivuxolimab, expanded clones were on average more numerous among CD8+ T cells than among CD4+ T cells. Which antigens the clonally expanded peripheral T cells were specific for was not determined. In the 0.1-3.0 mg/kg groups, partial responders were among the patients with the lowest normalized peripheral clonal expansion, particularly in CD8+ T cells. At doses of 0.1 to 3.0 mg/kg, clonal expansion of both CD4+ and CD8+ blood T cells was observed from baseline to week 6.

V loses 10 bases of germline sequence and J loses 0 bases, and the interval between the two ends is 15 bases. The CDR3, from cysteine to phenylalanine, totals 15 residues. Just the 45-base CDR3 DNA is kept, in frame starting at base 1. The germline V gene supplies CDR1 MNHNS and CDR2 SASEGT. The trial excluded patients who had a history of autoimmune disease or who were on systemic immunosuppression. Peripheral blood for TCR sequencing was collected from all dose cohorts at baseline, on cycle 4 day 1, and on cycle 7 day 1. The samples were taken from a phase I, first-in-human, multicenter, open-label dose-escalation trial of ivuxolimab. Adults with locally advanced or metastatic head and neck squamous cell, hepatocellular, melanoma or renal cell carcinoma were enrolled in the trial. CD4+ and CD8+ T cells were sorted separately from peripheral blood before TCR sequencing. With regard to this clone: The specificity of this receptor is unknown. The input lacks base qualities; no much larger clone sits a single base away.

The chain is assembled from TRBV6-1 and TRBJ1-4; 5 matching bases give a weak D call of TRBD1. The source material was CD4+ or CD8+ T cells sorted from blood, sampled in a trial of the OX40 agonist ivuxolimab. This TCR came from an adult with an advanced solid tumor such as melanoma, head and neck, liver or kidney cancer. The CDR3 in this case is CATNRGDPTNEKLFF. The bases read TGTGCCACCAATCGGGGGGACCCAACTAATGAAAAACTGTTTTTT.